Sequencing of this TCR beta chain was carried out in a study of cytomegalovirus exposure and HLA in healthy donors. Study-wide background: Early release data held some 80 million unique TCRs from HLA-typed donors. General observations from the study: Per a prior analysis, the majority of TCR beta V segments were productive roughly 87% or roughly 30% of the time.

The CDR3 spans 13 residues. Trimming cost V 2 bases and J 3 bases, with 7 bases left between them. Per germline, CDR1 SGHNT and CDR2 YENEEA. This clone showed up just once. Its target is unknown. PCR was performed using 60 Vbeta and 13 Jbeta primers. Data came from immunoSEQ multiplex PCR; TCRdb stores just in-frame clones and leaves some out. The repertoire holds 200,000 to 250,000 clones, approximately 80% seen once, with 2.9% in the top ten. The sample consisted of PBMCs. This chain connects TRBV11-3 to TRBJ1-1, with D uncertain. The TCR originated in a man aged 25 to 40 in good health and CMV-seronegative. In DNA, the CDR3 is TGTGCCAGCAGCTTATTACGCGACACTGAAGCTTTCTTT. Protein: CASSLLRDTEAFF.